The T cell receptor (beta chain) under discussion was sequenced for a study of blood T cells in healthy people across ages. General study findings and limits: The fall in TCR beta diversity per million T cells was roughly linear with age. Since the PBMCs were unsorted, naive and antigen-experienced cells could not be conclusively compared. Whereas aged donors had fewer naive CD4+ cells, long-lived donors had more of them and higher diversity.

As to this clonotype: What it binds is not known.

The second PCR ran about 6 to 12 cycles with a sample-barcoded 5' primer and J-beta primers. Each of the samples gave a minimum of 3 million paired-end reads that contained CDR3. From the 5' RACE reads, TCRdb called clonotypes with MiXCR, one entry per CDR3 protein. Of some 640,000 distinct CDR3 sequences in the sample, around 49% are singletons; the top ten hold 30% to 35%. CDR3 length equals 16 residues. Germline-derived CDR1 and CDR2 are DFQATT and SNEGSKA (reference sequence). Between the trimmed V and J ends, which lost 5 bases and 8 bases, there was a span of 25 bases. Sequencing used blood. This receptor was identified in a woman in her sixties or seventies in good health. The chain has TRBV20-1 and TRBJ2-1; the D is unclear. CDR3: CSARKEDLRSLDEQFF. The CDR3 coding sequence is TGCAGTGCTCGCAAAGAGGACCTCCGCTCTCTCGATGAGCAGTTCTTC.